These 16 T cell receptor beta chains share one sample of origin, sequenced in a study of cytomegalovirus exposure and HLA in healthy donors. The PCR used 60 Vbeta and 13 Jbeta primers. Repertoires were generated with immunoSEQ multiplex PCR, while TCRdb's copy carries only in-frame clones and drops some. Among over 100,000 clones listed, 81% were seen once. Sequences were obtained from PBMCs. These TCRs come from a woman in her 30s in good health and CMV-seronegative.

The chain uses TRBV28 and TRBJ2-2; 7 positions agree with TRBD1. There are 19 residues in the CDR3. The V segment lost 10 bases and the J segment 1 base; nucleotides outside the gene matches: 21. Germline assignment: CDR1 MDHEN and CDR2 SYDVKM. The CDR3 spells CATSIKRLRRQGNTGELFF. CDR3 coding DNA: TGTGCCACCTCGATAAAAAGGTTGCGTAGACAGGGGAACACCGGGGAGCTGTTTTTT.

V is TRBV5-4 and J is TRBJ2-1, with TRBD2 as a possible D gene (5 bases). The germline CDR1 and CDR2 sequences are SGHNT and YYREEE (reference sequence). The CDR3 covers 15 residues. V lost 4 bases, J lost 6 bases, and 17 bases lay in between. The CDR3 DNA is TGTGCCAGCAGCCAGAACACGAAAGCGGTCAATGAGCAGTTCTTC. It codes for CASSQNTKAVNEQFF.

The chain has TRBV28 and TRBJ2-5; TRBD1 agrees at 11 bases. The J call may be mistaken, given a closer DNA end match to TRBJ2-7. CDR3 length: 15 amino acids. Germline CDR1 is MDHEN and CDR2 is SYDVKM. The CDR3 DNA reads as TGTGCCAGCAGGGGAATCGGGACAGGGGGCTACGAGCAGTACTTC. The encoded protein is CASRGIGTGGYEQYF.

The chain carries TRBV15 and TRBJ2-4; D perhaps matches TRBD1 (6 bases). Germline-derived CDR1 and CDR2 are LNHNV and YYDKDF (reference sequence). Trimming removed 0 bases from V and 6 bases from J, with 15 bases in between. This CDR3 is built from 16 residues. CDR3 coding DNA: TGTGCCACCAGCAGAGATACCGCCTCACAGGGAAACATTCAGTACTTC. Its protein is CATSRDTASQGNIQYF.

This clone was seen only a few times. This chain uses TRBV5-1 with TRBJ2-7, with 12 bases matching TRBD2. Trimming removed 0 bases from V and 2 bases from J; junction bases left unmatched: 0. There are 15 residues in the CDR3. CDR1 is SGHRS, CDR2 YFSETQ, per germline. CDR3 in amino acids: CASSLGTSGTYEQYF. The CDR3 bases are TGCGCCAGCAGCTTGGGGACTAGCGGGACCTACGAGCAGTACTTC.

The V call is TRBV27, the J call TRBJ1-1; possibly TRBD1 for D (6 bases). The CDR3 runs 15 residues. Germline V CDR1 and CDR2: MNHEY, SMNVEV (reference sequence). Trimming shortened V by 4 bases and J by 4 bases, and 16 bases separated the two germline ends. Written as DNA, the CDR3 is TGTGCCAGCAGTTATACAGGGATTTGGGTCACTGAAGCTTTCTTT. Its protein product is CASSYTGIWVTEAFF.

The CDR3 DNA sequence: TGTGCCAGCAGTTTTACAGCGGGCGGGGTATCCTACAATGAGCAGTTCTTC. As protein: CASSFTAGGVSYNEQFF. The V call is TRBV11-3, the J call TRBJ2-1; possible D gene TRBD2, 6 bases. This CDR3 is 17 amino acids long. V dropped 6 bases and J dropped 1 base, with 19 bases sitting between them. CDR1 is SGHNT and CDR2 is YENEEA in the germline V gene.

The chain carries TRBV4-2 and TRBJ2-2, with D maybe TRBD1 (6 bases). Trimming took 0 bases from V and 5 from J, leaving 19 bases between them. Germline V gives CDR1 LGHNA, CDR2 YNFKEQ. The CDR3 consists of 18 residues. CDR3 in amino acids: CASSQEALGAIATGELFF. CDR3 nucleotide sequence: TGTGCCAGCAGCCAAGAGGCATTGGGGGCGATTGCGACCGGGGAGCTGTTTTTT.

The chain is built from TRBV7-2 and TRBJ2-5; no clear D. The assigned J gene may be wrong: the sequence end matches TRBJ2-7 better. Germline CDR1 is SGHTA and CDR2 is FQGNSA. This CDR3 region has 11 residues. The CDR3 reads CASSPDYEQYF. The DNA of the CDR3 is TGTGCCAGCAGCCCGGACTACGAGCAGTACTTC.

This chain joins TRBV4-1 and TRBJ2-7, with 8 bases aligning to TRBD2. CDR1 and CDR2 (germline): MGHRA, YSYEKL. The CDR3 is 15 amino acids. V lost 5 bases, J lost 4 bases, and 10 bases stayed unmatched. The CDR3 sequence: CASSIRSTSAYEQYF. The CDR3 nucleotides are TGCGCCAGCAGCATAAGATCGACTAGCGCGTACGAGCAGTACTTC.

This rearrangement joins TRBV4-1 to TRBJ2-1, with 8 positions matching TRBD2. V was clipped by 4 bases and J by 4 bases; unmatched bases: 9. CDR1 is MGHRA and CDR2 is YSYEKL in the germline V gene. The CDR3 consists of 16 residues. CDR3 region: CASSRTTSGAYNEQFF. The CDR3 nucleotides read TGCGCCAGCAGCCGCACTACTAGCGGAGCTTACAATGAGCAGTTCTTC.

This chain uses TRBV30 with TRBJ1-5; D remains unclear. The V end was cut by 2 bases, the J end by 0 bases, with 11 bases between. The CDR3 has 15 amino acids. CDR1 GTSNPN and CDR2 SVGIG come from the germline V gene (reference sequence). The CDR3 bases are TGTGCCTGGAGTCCGTCCTCTTATAGCAATCAGCCCCAGCATTTT. Translated: CAWSPSSYSNQPQHF.

This CDR3 reads CASRPGQGYEQYF. The DNA of the CDR3 is TGTGCCAGCAGGCCGGGACAGGGCTACGAGCAGTACTTC. This chain uses TRBV7-2 with TRBJ2-7; TRBD1 aligns across 9 bases. After removal of 6 bases from V and 3 bases from J, the junction contained 3 bases not matched to a gene. Germline assignment: CDR1 SGHTA and CDR2 FQGNSA. The CDR3 loop spans 13 amino acids.

The chain links TRBV11-3 to TRBJ2-5, with 7 nucleotides matching TRBD2. Germline V gene data show CDR1 as SGHNT and CDR2 as YENEEA. Germline trimming cut 1 base from V and 1 base from J; bases unmatched to any gene: 9. The CDR3 loop spans 17 amino acids. The CDR3 is CASSLGWGGRAQETQYF. The CDR3 nucleotides read TGTGCCAGCAGCTTAGGTTGGGGGGGACGGGCCCAAGAGACCCAGTACTTC.

This clone came up once. The V gene is TRBV6-1, the J gene TRBJ1-2; D is unclear. The V gene lost 0 bases and the J gene lost 4 bases, with 12 bases spanning the gap. Germline V CDR1 and CDR2: MNHNS, SASEGT. This CDR3 region has 15 residues. CDR3: CASSEAAEISYGYTF. CDR3 nucleotide sequence: TGTGCCAGCAGTGAAGCGGCAGAAATCTCCTATGGCTACACCTTC.

V usage is TRBV9 and J usage is TRBJ2-7, with 7 bases matching TRBD2. Trimming removed 4 bases from V and 4 bases from J; junction bases left unmatched: 5. The CDR3 is 13 amino acids. The germline CDR1 and CDR2 sequences are SGDLS and YYNGEE. The CDR3 sequence: CASSRSGGYEQYF. DNA for the CDR3: TGTGCCAGCAGCCGGTCGGGGGGATACGAGCAGTACTTC. Variable domain in full (rest from reference TRBV9 and TRBJ2-7): DSGVTQTPKHLITATGQRVTLRCSPRSGDLSVYWYQQSLDQGLQFLIQYYNGEERAKGNILERFSAQQFPDLHSELNLSSLELGDSALYFCASSRSGGYEQYFGPGTRLTVT.